A selection of T cell receptor beta chains follows, all from one sample in a study of cytomegalovirus exposure and HLA in healthy donors. Method: immunoSEQ multiplex PCR; TCRdb's copy keeps in-frame clones and lacks some. Altogether 110,000 to 150,000 clones are present, approximately 80% being singletons, with the ten largest covering more than 4%. Sequenced sample: PBMCs. The receptor source for this set is a man between 35 and 55 years old in good health and CMV-seropositive. The CDR3 runs from the conserved cysteine through the conserved F or W. The D gene is left open where the match is weak. Not every row has a clone size; where given, it reads once, few, many or a size class.

TRBJ1-2 | - | - | TRBV27 | TGTGCCAGCGGGCCCCGCCCTACCTATGGCTACACCTTC | CASGPRPTYGYTF
TRBJ2-7 | - | TRBD1 | TRBV10-3 | TGTGCCATAAGACCCGGGACAGCTGCCTACGAGCAGTACTTC | CAIRPGTAAYEQYF
TRBJ2-7 | - | - | TRBV6-5 | TGTGCCAGCAGTTACTCGACAGCAGCCTACGAGCAGTACTTC | CASSYSTAAYEQYF
TRBJ2-1 | - | TRBD2 | TRBV6-6 | TGTGCCAGCAGTCGAGCGGGAGGCTCCTACAATGAGCAGTTCTTC | CASSRAGGSYNEQFF
TRBJ1-4 | - | - | TRBV6-5 | TGTGCCAGCAGACAGGGTGCCTCTGAAAAACTGTTTTTT | CASRQGASEKLFF
TRBJ1-2 | once | TRBD1 | TRBV4-1 | TGCGCCAGCAGCCAAGGACAGGGGGCCAACTATGGCTACACCTTC | CASSQGQGANYGYTF
TRBJ1-2 | - | - | TRBV4-1 | TGCGCCAGCAGCCAAGGGCGTCCTCCGGGGTATGGCTACACCTTC | CASSQGRPPGYGYTF
TRBJ2-3 | - | TRBD1 | TRBV10-3 | TGTGCCATCACCCGGACAGGGGTCCCAGATACGCAGTATTTT | CAITRTGVPDTQYF
TRBJ1-2 | - | TRBD1 | TRBV5-1 | TGCGCCAGCAGCTTGAAACAGGGGGCCAGTGGCTACACCTTC | CASSLKQGASGYTF
TRBJ1-1 | few | TRBD1 | TRBV6-5 | TGTGCCAGAAGGGACAGGGAGTATTGTGAAGCTTTCTTT | CARRDREYCEAFF
TRBJ1-4 | - | - | TRBV9 | TGTGCCAGCAGCGTAGAAGGAGTTGATGAAAAACTGTTTTTT | CASSVEGVDEKLFF
TRBJ1-1 | - | - | TRBV10-3 | TGTGCCATCAGTGGCGGGGGGGGTGTGGCTTTCTTT | CAISGGGGVAFF
TRBJ1-1 | - | - | TRBV5-1 | TGCGCCAGCAGCTTGGACAGGGACACTGAAGCTTTCTTT | CASSLDRDTEAFF
TRBJ2-1 | - | - | TRBV10-3 | TGTGCCATCAGTGAGAGGACAGGAGCGGGCAATGGGCAGTTCTTC | CAISERTGAGNGQFF
TRBJ1-3 | - | - | TRBV29-1 | TGCAGCGTTCGACAGCCAGGGCTCTCTGGAAACACCATATATTTT | CSVRQPGLSGNTIYF
TRBJ2-2 | once | TRBD1 | TRBV19 | TGTGCCAGTAGTATTTTGCGGACAGGTCCGGCCGGGGAGCTGTTTTTT | CASSILRTGPAGELFF
TRBJ1-1 | - | - | TRBV4-1 | TGCGCCAGCAGCCAAGATCTCGACAGAGCGAACACTGAAGCTTTCTTT | CASSQDLDRANTEAFF
TRBJ2-1 | - | TRBD2 | TRBV2 | TGTGCCAGCGTTTCCGGGACTAGCAATGAGCAGTTCTTC | CASVSGTSNEQFF
TRBJ2-3 | - | TRBD1 | TRBV6-5 | TGTGCCAGCAGGACAGGGTGGAAGGGCACAGATACGCAGTATTTT | CASRTGWKGTDTQYF
TRBJ1-2 | - | TRBD1 | TRBV6-1 | TGTGCCAGCACCGAGACAGGGAAGGGCTACACCTTC | CASTETGKGYTF
TRBJ1-1 | - | - | TRBV11-1 | TGTGCCAGCAGCTGGGGACAAAGCCTTGAAGCTTTCTTT | CASSWGQSLEAFF
TRBJ2-1 | - | - | TRBV5-5 | TGTGCCAGCAGCTTTATGTCAGTTACCGATGAGCAGTTCTTC | CASSFMSVTDEQFF
TRBJ1-6 | - | - | TRBV2 | TGTGCCAGCCTGACTCACCAAAATTCACCCCTCCACTTT | CASLTHQNSPLHF
TRBJ1-1 | - | TRBD1 | TRBV6-1 | TGTGCCAGCAGTGAGAGACAGGGCATCACTGAAGCTTTCTTT | CASSERQGITEAFF
TRBJ2-2 | few | TRBD2 | TRBV30 | TGTGCCTGGAGTCGGACTAGCCCCGGGGAGCTGTTTTTT | CAWSRTSPGELFF
TRBJ2-3 | few | TRBD2 | TRBV6-4 | TGTGCCAGCAGTGACTCGAGCGGGGGGGCAGATACGCAGTATTTT | CASSDSSGGADTQYF
TRBJ2-2 | - | TRBD1 | TRBV18 | TGTGCCAGCTCCCCACAGGGACAGTACACCGGGGAGCTGTTTTTT | CASSPQGQYTGELFF
TRBJ2-7 | - | - | TRBV30 | TGTGCCTGGAAAAGCAGGGTCCACTCCTACGAGCAGTACTTC | CAWKSRVHSYEQYF
TRBJ2-7 | - | TRBD1 | TRBV6-5 | TGTGCCAGCATCAAGAATTGGGACAGTGGGTACGAGCAGTACTTC | CASIKNWDSGYEQYF
TRBJ2-1 | - | TRBD2 | TRBV30 | TGTGCCTGGAGTGGTTACGAAACGGGAGGGGACAATGAGCAGTTCTTC | CAWSGYETGGDNEQFF
TRBJ2-7 | - | TRBD2 | TRBV6-1 | TGTGCCAGCATCCTACCGGGACTACCACCGCTCAAGCAGTACTTC | CASILPGLPPLKQYF
TRBJ2-5 | once | - | TRBV6-1 | TGTGCCAGCAGGAGGGGGGGGGCCATAGAGACCCAGTACTTC | CASRRGGAIETQYF
TRBJ1-1 | - | TRBD1 | TRBV5-1 | TGCGCCAGCAGCCGACAGCCGACAGGGGGCAACATGAACACTGAAGCTTTCTTT | CASSRQPTGGNMNTEAFF
TRBJ2-7 | - | - | TRBV7-9 | TGTGCCAGCAGCTTAGAATTACACTACGAGCAGTACTTC | CASSLELHYEQYF
TRBJ2-7 | - | - | TRBV7-9 | TGTGCCAGCAGCTCAGGCCAGACAGGGCAGTACTTC | CASSSGQTGQYF
TRBJ1-1 | - | - | TRBV7-2 | TGTGCCAGCAGCTTTACAGGGTCGAACACTGAAGCTTTCTTT | CASSFTGSNTEAFF
TRBJ1-5 | few | TRBD1 | TRBV10-3 | TGTGCCATCAGTGAACAACCGGGACAGCCAAATCAGCCCCAGCATTTT | CAISEQPGQPNQPQHF
TRBJ2-7 | - | - | TRBV4-3 | TGCGCCAGCAGCCCACAGCCCGGGACTCGAGTTTACGAGCAGTACTTC | CASSPQPGTRVYEQYF
TRBJ1-1 | - | TRBD1 | TRBV6-5 | TGTGCCAGCAGTTACTCGACAGGGGGCTACACTGAAGCTTTCTTT | CASSYSTGGYTEAFF
TRBJ2-1 | - | - | TRBV2 | TGTGCCAGCAGTGAAGATCCCAACAATGAGCAGTTCTTC | CASSEDPNNEQFF
TRBJ2-3 | - | TRBD1 | TRBV23-1 | TGCGCCAGCACTCTGAAGGGGGACAGGCTGATGATCACAGATACGCAGTATTTT | CASTLKGDRLMITDTQYF
TRBJ2-7 | - | TRBD1 | TRBV19 | TGTGCCAGTAGTCCGGGACAGTACTACGAGCAGTACTTC | CASSPGQYYEQYF
TRBJ2-5 | - | TRBD2 | TRBV7-8 | TGTGCCAGCAGCCTGTCCGTTCGGACTAGCGGTGAAGAGACCCAGTACTTC | CASSLSVRTSGEETQYF
TRBJ1-5 | - | - | TRBV30 | TGTGCCTGGAGTGTACCCATCTCGGGTCAGCCCCAGCATTTT | CAWSVPISGQPQHF
TRBJ1-2 | - | - | TRBV9 | TGTGCCAGCAGCGTAGTAACGGAGAATATAAGTGGGACCTTC | CASSVVTENISGTF
TRBJ2-1 | - | - | TRBV18 | TGTGCCAGCTCACCACAATCGCGCGATGAGCAGTTCTTC | CASSPQSRDEQFF
TRBJ2-1 | - | - | TRBV9 | TGTGCCAGCAGCTTGGAGGGCTACAATGAGCAGTTCTTC | CASSLEGYNEQFF
TRBJ2-1 | - | - | TRBV7-3 | TGTGCCAGCAGCTCCAGGGTCAATGAGCAGTTCTTC | CASSSRVNEQFF
TRBJ2-2 | - | TRBD2 | TRBV5-4 | TGTGCCAGCAGAACGACTAGCGGAGCGAACACCGGGGAGCTGTTTTTT | CASRTTSGANTGELFF
TRBJ2-7 | - | - | TRBV28 | TGTGCCAGCAGGACAGTGAACTACGAGCAGTACTTC | CASRTVNYEQYF